This T cell receptor beta chain was captured by sequencing in a study of cytomegalovirus exposure and HLA in healthy donors. The CDR3 consists of 12 residues. The germline gives CDR1 MNHEY, CDR2 SMNVEV (reference sequence). Germline trimming cut 6 bases from V and 11 bases from J; bases unmatched to any gene: 7. Primers for the PCR totalled 60 Vbeta and 13 Jbeta. The data were produced by immunoSEQ multiplex PCR, yet TCRdb's version contains in-frame clones alone and is incomplete. The table has around 94,000 clones, about 80% seen once. Sequences were obtained from PBMCs. This chain connects TRBV27 to TRBJ2-5; 9 nucleotides match TRBD1. The sequence was collected from a human donor in good health. CDR3 loop: CASRQGAREQYF. CDR3 coding DNA: TGTGCCAGCAGACAGGGGGCTCGGGAGCAGTACTTC.